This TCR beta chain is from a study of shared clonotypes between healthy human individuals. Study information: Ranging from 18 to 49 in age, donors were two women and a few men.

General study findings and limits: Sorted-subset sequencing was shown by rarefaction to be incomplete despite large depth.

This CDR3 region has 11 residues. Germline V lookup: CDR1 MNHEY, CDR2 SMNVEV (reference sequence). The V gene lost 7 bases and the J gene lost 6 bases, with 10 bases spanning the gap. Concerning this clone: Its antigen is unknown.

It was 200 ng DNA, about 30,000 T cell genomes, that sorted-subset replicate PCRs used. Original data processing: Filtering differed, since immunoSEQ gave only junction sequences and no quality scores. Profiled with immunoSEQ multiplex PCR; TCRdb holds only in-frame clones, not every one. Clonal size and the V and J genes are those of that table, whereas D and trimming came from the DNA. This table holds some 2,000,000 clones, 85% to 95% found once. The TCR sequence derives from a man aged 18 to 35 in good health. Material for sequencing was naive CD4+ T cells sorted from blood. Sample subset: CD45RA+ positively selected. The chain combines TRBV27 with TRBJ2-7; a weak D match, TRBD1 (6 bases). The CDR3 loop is CASMQGREQYF. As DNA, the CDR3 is TGTGCCAGCATGCAGGGGCGCGAGCAGTACTTC.